This T cell receptor beta chain was found in a study of brain T cells in children with intractable seizures. The assay was immunoSEQ multiplex PCR, and TCRdb's table has in-frame clones only and misses some. The top ten clones hold around 25% of a sample with roughly 80,000 clones, more than 75% of them seen once. The V gene's germline CDR1 is MNHEY and CDR2 SVGAGI. The ends were cut back, 7 bases at V and 11 bases at J, with 14 bases in the middle. The CDR3 runs to 11 residues. This specimen was peripheral blood, taken at surgery. The source is a girl aged 2 to 10 with Rasmussen encephalitis and intractable seizures. The chain joins TRBV6-5 to TRBJ1-1, with a tentative D call TRBD1 (6 bases). This CDR3 reads CASTSAGAAFF. The CDR3 DNA sequence: TGTGCCAGCACATCAGCAGGGGCGGCTTTCTTT.